Listed here are 4 T cell receptor beta chains from one sample, sequenced in a study of OX40 agonist ivuxolimab in advanced cancers. TCRdb's copy holds only in-frame clones and misses some; the assay was immunoSEQ multiplex PCR. The sample comprises approximately 90,000 clones, 75% to 95% of which are singletons, and around 1.5% rests with the top ten. The source was CD4+ or CD8+ T cells sorted from blood, collected in a trial of the OX40 agonist ivuxolimab. These receptors were collected from an adult with an advanced solid tumor such as melanoma, head and neck, liver or kidney cancer.

The V call is TRBV4-1, the J call TRBJ1-5; D is uncertain. Between the trimmed V and J ends, which lost 0 bases and 3 bases, there was a span of 12 bases. The germline CDR1 and CDR2 sequences are MGHRA and YSYEKL. This CDR3 contains 16 residues. The DNA of the CDR3 is TGCGCCAGCAGCCAAGATGGAAACAGACCCAATCAGCCCCAGCATTTT. This encodes CASSQDGNRPNQPQHF.

The chain is built from TRBV19 and TRBJ1-1, with D unresolved. CDR3 length equals 13 residues. Trimming took 7 bases from V and 0 from J, leaving 9 bases between them. Germline CDR1 is LNHDA and CDR2 is SQIVND (reference sequence). CDR3 in DNA: TGTGCCAGTACTCCCCATATGAACACTGAAGCTTTCTTT. Translated: CASTPHMNTEAFF.

The V call is TRBV30, the J call TRBJ1-1; 7 bases agree with TRBD1. There are 14 residues in the CDR3. The germline gives CDR1 GTSNPN, CDR2 SVGIG (reference sequence). V gave up 4 bases and J gave up 1 base; unmatched junction bases: 6. CDR3 sequence: CAWKTGFENTEAFF. CDR3 nucleotide sequence: TGTGCCTGGAAGACAGGGTTTGAGAACACTGAAGCTTTCTTT.

The rearrangement links TRBV19 to TRBJ1-2, with D perhaps matching TRBD1 (6 bases). CDR3 length: 17 residues. CDR1 and CDR2 (germline): LNHDA, SQIVND (reference sequence). V dropped 7 bases and J dropped 0 bases, with 21 bases sitting between them. CDR3 residues: CASTLPGGGGTNYGYTF. As DNA, the CDR3 is TGTGCCAGTACCCTCCCCGGGGGCGGCGGGACTAACTATGGCTACACCTTC.